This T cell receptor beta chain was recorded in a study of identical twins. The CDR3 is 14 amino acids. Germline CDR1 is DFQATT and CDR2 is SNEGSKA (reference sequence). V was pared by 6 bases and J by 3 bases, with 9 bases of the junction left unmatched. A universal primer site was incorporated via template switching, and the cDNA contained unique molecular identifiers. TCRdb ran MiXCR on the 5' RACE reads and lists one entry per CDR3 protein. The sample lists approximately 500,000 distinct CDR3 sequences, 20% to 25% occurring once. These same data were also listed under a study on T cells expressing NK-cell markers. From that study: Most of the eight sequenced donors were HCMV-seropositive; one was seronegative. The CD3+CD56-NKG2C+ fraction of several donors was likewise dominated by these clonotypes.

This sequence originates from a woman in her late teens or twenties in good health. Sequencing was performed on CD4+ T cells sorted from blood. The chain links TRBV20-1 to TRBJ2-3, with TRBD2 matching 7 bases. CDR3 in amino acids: CSAPGGRGTDTQYF. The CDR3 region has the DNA TGCAGTGCACCCGGCGGGAGAGGAACAGATACGCAGTATTTT.